These T cell receptor beta chains were read from a single sample in a study of Graves' ophthalmopathy and Graves' hyperthyroidism. TCRdb passed the multiplex PCR reads through MiXCR, listing each CDR3 protein once. The sample yields 400,000 or so distinct CDR3 sequences, just over 15% seen once. Input material: peripheral blood. These receptors were taken from a woman between 18 and 29 years old with stable Graves' hyperthyroidism. CDR3s include the opening cysteine and the closing phenylalanine or tryptophan. The D gene is left open where the match is weak. The size field is filled for only some rows; it gives once, few, many or a size class.

>TRBJ1-1|13|TRBV4-1|NA|NA
CASNQARNTEAFF
TGCGCCAGCAACCAAGCAAGGAACACTGAAGCTTTCTTT
>TRBJ1-2|11|TRBV6-1|NA|NA
CASSPVYGFTF
TGTGCCAGCAGTCCCGTCTATGGCTTCACCTTC
>TRBJ2-2|19|TRBV10-1|many|TRBD2
CASSEGTSGPLLNTGELFF
TGCGCCAGCAGTGAGGGGACTAGCGGGCCCCTTTTGAACACCGGGGAGCTGTTTTTT
>TRBJ1-1|12|TRBV6-1|many|NA
CASRNRGTEAFF
TGTGCCAGCAGAAACCGGGGCACTGAAGCTTTCTTT
>TRBJ2-7|17|TRBV11-2|NA|TRBD1
CASSLVWSDRGSYEQYF
TGTGCCAGCAGCTTAGTCTGGTCGGACAGGGGGTCCTACGAGCAGTACTTC
>TRBJ2-5|17|TRBV5-8|many|TRBD1
CASSHGRQGRGMETQYF
TGTGCCAGCAGCCACGGTCGACAGGGCCGGGGTATGGAGACCCAGTACTTC
>TRBJ1-2|15|TRBV6-1|many|NA
CASSEARAPSYGYTF
TGTGCCAGCAGTGAAGCTCGCGCTCCCTCCTATGGCTACACCTTC
>TRBJ1-6|13|TRBV12-5|many|NA
CASGLRVGGALHF
TGTGCTAGTGGTCTCAGGGTGGGGGGTGCCCTCCACTTT
>TRBJ1-2|17|TRBV5-1|many|TRBD1
CASSVLPGQGVESGYTF
TGCGCCAGCAGCGTGCTACCGGGACAGGGAGTTGAATCTGGCTACACCTTC
>TRBJ1-3|14|TRBV12-3/TRBV12-4|many|NA
CASSLFGSGNTIYF
TGTGCCAGCAGTTTATTCGGCTCTGGAAACACCATATATTTT
>TRBJ2-7|14|TRBV6-1|many|TRBD1
CASSPTGALGQQYF
TGTGCCAGCTCTCCCACAGGGGCCCTTGGTCAGCAGTACTTC
>TRBJ2-2|16|TRBV12-3/TRBV12-4|few|TRBD1
CASSSPGTGTTGELFF
TGTGCCAGCAGTAGCCCCGGGACAGGGACCACCGGGGAGCTGTTTTTT
>TRBJ1-1|17|TRBV11-1|many|NA
CASSLNVVEAVTLEAFF
TGTGCCAGCAGCTTAAATGTTGTCGAAGCGGTCACGCTTGAAGCTTTCTTT
>TRBJ1-6|17|TRBV6-2/TRBV6-3|NA|TRBD1
CASSQRDRGLLNSPLHF
TGTGCCAGCAGTCAAAGGGACAGGGGGCTTTTGAATTCACCCCTCCACTTT
>TRBJ2-7|16|TRBV11-3|many|NA
CASSLDFRDIGDEQYF
TGTGCCAGCAGCTTAGACTTCCGGGACATCGGGGACGAGCAGTACTTC
>TRBJ2-7|15|TRBV6-2/TRBV6-3|NA|NA
CASSPVGGPTYEQYF
TGTGCCAGCAGCCCCGTCGGGGGCCCAACCTACGAGCAGTACTTC
>TRBJ2-3|14|TRBV7-2|few|NA
CASSATLSTDTQYF
TGTGCCAGCAGCGCCACCCTTAGCACAGATACGCAGTATTTT
>TRBJ1-1|13|TRBV29-1|many|NA
CSVSRGADTEAFF
TGCAGCGTTTCAAGGGGCGCAGACACTGAAGCTTTCTTT
>TRBJ2-7|15|TRBV6-1|many|NA
CASSEASGATYEQYF
TGTGCCAGCAGTGAAGCATCCGGGGCCACCTACGAGCAGTACTTC
>TRBJ2-5|12|TRBV12-3/TRBV12-4|NA|NA
CASMAGQGTQYF
TGTGCCAGCATGGCTGGGCAAGGTACCCAGTACTTC
>TRBJ2-7|14|TRBV5-5|few|NA
CASSLWGLPYEQYF
TGTGCCAGCAGCTTGTGGGGGTTACCCTACGAGCAGTACTTC
>TRBJ1-2|14|TRBV4-1|many|NA
CASSQVQGSYGYTF
TGCGCCAGCAGCCAAGTGCAGGGAAGCTATGGCTACACCTTC
>TRBJ1-1|16|TRBV5-1|many|TRBD1
CASSTARDSFAREAFF
TGCGCCAGCAGCACGGCCCGGGACAGCTTTGCGCGTGAAGCTTTCTTT
>TRBJ1-1|15|TRBV11-3|many|NA
CASSYRVGGNTEAFF
TGTGCCAGCAGCTACCGGGTGGGAGGGAACACTGAAGCTTTCTTT
>TRBJ1-1|17|TRBV7-8|NA|NA
CASSLGTTSDMNTEAFF
TGTGCCAGCAGCTTAGGGACGACTAGTGACATGAACACTGAAGCTTTCTTT
>TRBJ2-2|16|TRBV20-1|few|NA
CSADPQPPGGTGELFF
TGCAGTGCCGACCCCCAACCCCCCGGTGGCACCGGGGAGCTGTTTTTT
>TRBJ1-2|15|TRBV6-2/TRBV6-3|many|NA
CASSYSPGGTSGYTF
TGTGCCAGCAGTTACTCCCCGGGCGGGACGTCTGGCTACACCTTC
>TRBJ1-6|18|TRBV5-1|NA|NA
CASSPADPISSYNSPLHF
TGCGCCAGCAGCCCCGCGGACCCCATTAGCTCCTATAATTCACCCCTCCACTTT
>TRBJ2-6|16|TRBV9|NA|NA
CASSVVPVPGANVLTF
TGTGCCAGCAGCGTAGTTCCCGTTCCTGGGGCCAACGTCCTGACTTTC
>TRBJ1-5|15|TRBV6-1|NA|NA
CASSEGQGPYQPQHF
TGTGCCAGCAGTGAAGGGCAGGGACCTTATCAGCCCCAGCATTTT
>TRBJ2-3|12|TRBV12-3/TRBV12-4|many|NA
CASSPSVDTQYF
TGTGCCAGCAGCCCTAGCGTTGATACGCAGTATTTT
>TRBJ1-1|13|TRBV11-2|many|NA
CASSFTAGTEAFF
TGTGCCAGCAGCTTCACGGCAGGGACTGAAGCTTTCTTT
>TRBJ1-3|14|TRBV7-8|few|TRBD1
CASSRTGPGNTIYF
TGTGCCAGCAGTCGGACAGGTCCTGGAAACACCATATATTTT
>TRBJ2-3|14|TRBV10-2|many|NA
CASSEGGGIDTQYF
TGCGCCAGCAGTGAAGGAGGAGGGATAGATACGCAGTATTTT
>TRBJ1-1|16|TRBV12-5|many|TRBD1
CASGLNRDRANPEAFF
TGTGCTAGTGGTTTGAACCGGGACAGGGCTAATCCTGAAGCTTTCTTT
>TRBJ2-2|15|TRBV29-1|many|TRBD1
CSVADRGLYTGELFF
TGCAGCGTTGCGGACAGGGGGTTATACACCGGGGAGCTGTTTTTT
>TRBJ2-5|14|TRBV7-2|many|NA
CASSPGTPPETQYF
TGTGCCAGCAGCCCCGGGACTCCTCCTGAGACCCAGTACTTC
>TRBJ1-1|14|TRBV6-1|many|TRBD1
CASSGNRGAMSAFF
TGTGCCAGCAGTGGCAACAGGGGCGCTATGTCAGCTTTCTTT
>TRBJ1-6|15|TRBV5-1|many|NA
CASSVTEGENSPLHF
TGCGCCAGCAGTGTCACAGAGGGCGAAAATTCACCCCTCCACTTT
>TRBJ1-2|12|TRBV12-5|NA|TRBD1
CASGRQGYGYTF
TGTGCTAGTGGAAGACAGGGCTATGGCTACACCTTC
>TRBJ1-1|14|TRBV6-2/TRBV6-3|NA|NA
CASKVGGGITEAFF
TGTGCCAGCAAAGTTGGAGGGGGTATCACTGAAGCTTTCTTT
>TRBJ1-5|14|TRBV11-2|many|NA
CASSLERGDQPQHF
TGTGCCAGCAGCTTAGAGCGGGGTGACCAGCCCCAGCATTTT